The 32 T cell receptor beta chains given below trace back to one sample, sequenced in a study of cytomegalovirus exposure and HLA in healthy donors. The PCR used 60 Vbeta and 13 Jbeta primers. Using immunoSEQ multiplex PCR, the repertoire was profiled, and TCRdb retains in-frame clones only, with some absent. The sample records over 150,000 clones, 80% being singletons. The sample was PBMCs. Source of these receptors: a man aged 25 to 40 in good health and CMV-seropositive.

The rearrangement links TRBV28 to TRBJ2-2; D possibly corresponds to TRBD2 (6 bases). CDR1 and CDR2 (germline): MDHEN, SYDVKM. The CDR3 is 13 residues long. V was cut by 3 bases and J by 6 bases, with 8 bases left in between. CDR3 sequence: CASSFGGAGELFF. CDR3 nucleotides: TGTGCCAGCAGTTTTGGAGGGGCCGGGGAGCTGTTTTTT.

The chain recombines TRBV27 with TRBJ2-2; D is possibly TRBD2 (6 bases). V dropped 4 bases and J dropped 4 bases, with 7 bases sitting between them. Germline CDR1 is MNHEY and CDR2 is SMNVEV (reference sequence). The CDR3 is 13 amino acids. The CDR3 loop is CASSSGVTGELFF. The DNA for the CDR3 is TGTGCCAGCAGTTCGGGAGTCACCGGGGAGCTGTTTTTT.

The rearrangement uses TRBV7-4 and TRBJ2-3; perhaps TRBD2 as D (5 bases). CDR1 SGHVT and CDR2 SQSDAQ come from the germline V gene. This CDR3 region has 18 residues. The ends were cut back, 2 bases at V and 4 bases at J, with 22 bases in the middle. The CDR3 here is CASSLSNTSGEKADTQYF. The CDR3 region has the DNA TGTGCCAGCAGCTTAAGTAATACCTCCGGGGAGAAGGCAGATACGCAGTATTTT.

The genes are TRBV19 and TRBJ2-5, with D maybe TRBD1 (7 bases). The CDR3 has 13 residues. Per germline, CDR1 LNHDA and CDR2 SQIVND (reference sequence). Trimming took off 5 bases at V and 5 bases at J, with 12 bases between the two ends. This CDR3 is CASSPQGTETQYF. CDR3 bases: TGTGCCAGTAGTCCACAGGGGACTGAGACCCAGTACTTC.

This clone was detected once. The gene calls are TRBV5-4 and TRBJ2-5, with D perhaps TRBD1 (5 bases). With 1 base removed from V and 5 bases from J, the gap between germline ends came to 12 bases. The CDR3 has 14 amino acids. The V gene's germline CDR1 is SGHNT and CDR2 YYREEE (reference sequence). The CDR3 region has the DNA TGTGCCAGCAGCTTGTTGCAGGGCGATGAGACCCAGTACTTC. Protein: CASSLLQGDETQYF.

The V call is TRBV4-2, the J call TRBJ1-1; 10 bases are shared with TRBD1. CDR1 and CDR2 from the germline V gene are LGHNA and YNFKEQ. The CDR3 is made up of 17 amino acids. Germline trimming cut 0 bases from V and 4 bases from J; bases unmatched to any gene: 8. The CDR3 reads CASSQDRDRGQSTEAFF. CDR3 nucleotides: TGTGCCAGCAGCCAAGATCGCGACAGGGGGCAAAGCACTGAAGCTTTCTTT.

V is TRBV2 and J is TRBJ1-1; D is ambiguous. CDR1 and CDR2 (germline): SNHLY, FYNNEI. V was shortened by 5 bases and J by 11 bases, with 15 bases between the two germline ends. The CDR3 loop spans 12 amino acids. The CDR3 sequence: CASSSSGRGAFF. The CDR3, as DNA: TGTGCCAGCAGTTCCAGCGGCAGAGGGGCTTTCTTT. Together with reference TRBV2 and TRBJ1-1, the CDR3 gives the full variable domain: EPEVTQTPSHQVTQMGQEVILRCVPISNHLYFYWYRQILGQKVEFLVSFYNNEISEKSEIFDDQFSVERPDGSNFTLKIRSTKLEDSAMYFCASSSSGRGAFFGQGTRLTVV.

The gene calls are TRBV28 and TRBJ1-5; no clear D. Germline V gene lookup returns CDR1 MDHEN and CDR2 SYDVKM. The ends were cut back, 7 bases at V and 7 bases at J, with 11 bases in the middle. This CDR3 comprises 12 residues. CDR3 nucleotides: TGTGCCAGCACGGGGATTTGGCAGCCCCAGCATTTT. Protein product: CASTGIWQPQHF.

The CDR3 DNA follows: TGCGCCAGCAGCAACGACAGGGGACAGGGATCACCCCTCCACTTT. Translating it yields CASSNDRGQGSPLHF. The chain employs TRBV5-1 and TRBJ1-6; TRBD1 agrees at 9 bases. The V segment lost 4 bases and the J segment 10 bases; nucleotides outside the gene matches: 9. CDR3 length equals 15 residues. The germline V gene encodes CDR1 SGHRS and CDR2 YFSETQ.

The chain combines TRBV28 with TRBJ2-5; 10 bases map to TRBD2. This CDR3 comprises 17 residues. V shed 7 bases and J 3 bases; nucleotides not matched to a gene: 14. Germline CDR1 is MDHEN and CDR2 is SYDVKM. The CDR3 spells CASTETLAGDWEETQYF. CDR3 DNA: TGTGCCAGCACAGAGACTCTAGCGGGAGATTGGGAAGAGACCCAGTACTTC.

This clone was seen just once. The chain joins TRBV7-6 to TRBJ2-7, with 8 bases that match TRBD1. After removal of 0 bases from V and 2 bases from J, the junction contained 9 bases not matched to a gene. Germline values: CDR1 SGHVS, CDR2 FNYEAQ. The CDR3 has 17 residues. The CDR3: CASSLATQGAHPYEQYF. DNA for the CDR3: TGTGCCAGCAGCTTAGCCACCCAGGGGGCCCACCCCTACGAGCAGTACTTC.

The chain joins TRBV6-5 to TRBJ2-5; 7 bases are shared with TRBD1. CDR1 is MNHEY and CDR2 is SVGAGI in the germline V gene. This CDR3 has 13 residues. V gave up 10 bases and J gave up 5 bases; unmatched junction bases: 10. As DNA, the CDR3 is TGTGCCACCACCCAACAGGGGACGGAGACCCAGTACTTC. Its protein product is CATTQQGTETQYF.

The gene calls are TRBV28 and TRBJ1-5; a weak D match, TRBD1 (5 bases). The V end was cut by 2 bases, the J end by 7 bases, with 18 bases between. The V gene's germline CDR1 is MDHEN and CDR2 SYDVKM. This CDR3 has 16 amino acids. This CDR3 is CASSLQQDTVIQPQHF. Written as DNA, the CDR3 is TGTGCCAGCAGTTTACAACAGGATACTGTAATCCAGCCCCAGCATTTT. The variable domain in full, with the rest retrieved from reference TRBV28 and TRBJ1-5, is DVKVTQSSRYLVKRTGEKVFLECVQDMDHENMFWYRQDPGLGLRLIYFSYDVKMKEKGDIPEGYSVSREKKERFSLILESASTNQTSMYLCASSLQQDTVIQPQHFGDGTRLSIL.

The chain carries TRBV28 and TRBJ1-2; D call uncertain. The CDR3 spans 14 residues. Germline-derived CDR1 and CDR2 are MDHEN and SYDVKM. V lost 3 bases, J lost 6 bases, and 14 bases lay in between. The CDR3 coding sequence is TGTGCCAGCAGTTTGCCCCAAGCCGCAAATGGCTACACCTTC. Protein: CASSLPQAANGYTF.

The chain is built from TRBV6-5 and TRBJ1-5; no definite D call. Deletions cut 0 bases from V and 4 bases from J, with 10 bases between. This CDR3 spans 15 amino acids. CDR1 and CDR2 from the germline V gene are MNHEY and SVGAGI. The CDR3 DNA sequence: TGTGCCAGCAGTTACTCGGGTTCCGGGAATCAGCCCCAGCATTTT. Its protein product is CASSYSGSGNQPQHF.

Regarding this clone: The same CDR3 also results from other DNA sequences found in this sample. V is TRBV28 and J is TRBJ1-4, with 9 bases lining up with TRBD1. With V trimmed by 3 bases and J by 5 bases, 1 base remained unmatched. CDR1 and CDR2 from the germline V gene are MDHEN and SYDVKM. The CDR3 covers 14 residues. The CDR3 reads CASSFGTGNEKLFF. CDR3 in DNA: TGTGCCAGCAGTTTCGGGACAGGGAATGAAAAACTGTTTTTT.

The V and J genes are TRBV7-6 and TRBJ2-1; 8 bases are shared with TRBD2. The length of the CDR3 is 13 residues. Per germline, CDR1 SGHVS and CDR2 FNYEAQ. Unmatched junction bases numbered 7, after V lost 5 bases and J lost 10 bases. CDR3 protein: CASSLTSGQEQFF. The CDR3 nucleotides are TGTGCCAGCAGCCTAACTAGCGGCCAGGAGCAGTTCTTC.

V is TRBV28 and J is TRBJ2-2, with TRBD2 matching over 11 bases. The V segment lost 5 bases and the J segment 2 bases; nucleotides outside the gene matches: 4. This CDR3 region has 16 residues. Germline V gene lookup returns CDR1 MDHEN and CDR2 SYDVKM. Here the CDR3 reads CASSASGRTNTGELFF. The CDR3 nucleotides are TGTGCCAGCAGTGCTAGCGGGAGGACCAACACCGGGGAGCTGTTTTTT.

This clone was recorded once. The chain carries TRBV4-2 and TRBJ2-1; 7 bases fit TRBD2. The germline CDR1 and CDR2 sequences are LGHNA and YNFKEQ. The CDR3 is 17 amino acids. The ends lost 2 bases at V and 7 bases at J; junction bases unmatched: 14. Written as DNA, the CDR3 is TGTGCCAGCAGCCAATCTATAAGTGCGGGAGCGGGGAATGAGCAGTTCTTC. Its protein is CASSQSISAGAGNEQFF.

The CDR3 here is CASRDRNTEAFF. The CDR3, as DNA: TGTGCCAGCAGGGACAGGAACACTGAAGCTTTCTTT. The genes are TRBV6-6 and TRBJ1-1; perhaps TRBD1 as D (6 bases). Trimming took 6 bases from V and 1 from J, leaving 6 bases between them. The CDR3 has 12 residues. Germline CDR1 and CDR2: MNHNY and SVGAGI (reference sequence).

CDR3 region: CASSELVAGSKQFF. CDR3 sequence (DNA): TGTGCCAGCAGTGAGCTCGTTGCGGGGTCAAAGCAGTTCTTC. This chain joins TRBV6-4 and TRBJ2-1, with a weak D call TRBD2 (6 bases). With 3 bases removed from V and 11 bases from J, the gap between germline ends came to 17 bases. The CDR3 has 14 amino acids. Germline V lookup: CDR1 MRHNA, CDR2 SNTAGT.

This chain links TRBV27 with TRBJ1-5; the D is unclear. V gave up 3 bases and J gave up 3 bases, with 12 bases separating them. This CDR3 has 15 residues. The germline V gene encodes CDR1 MNHEY and CDR2 SMNVEV (reference sequence). Here the CDR3 DNA reads TGTGCCAGCAGTTTGTCGGGAGAACTCAATCAGCCCCAGCATTTT. Translating it yields CASSLSGELNQPQHF.

The CDR3: CASSHGQGQNTEAFF. Here the CDR3 DNA reads TGTGCCAGCTCACACGGACAGGGACAGAACACTGAAGCTTTCTTT. The chain combines TRBV18 with TRBJ1-1; TRBD1 matches 8 bases. With 4 bases clipped from V and 1 base from J, the junction kept 5 bases outside the gene matches. This CDR3 comprises 15 residues. CDR1 KGHSH and CDR2 LQKENI come from the germline V gene.

The rearrangement joins TRBV25-1 to TRBJ1-1, with 9 bases fitting TRBD1. The CDR3 extends over 14 amino acids. Germline V gene data show CDR1 as MGHDK and CDR2 as SYGVNS. J lost 6 bases, V lost 2 bases, and 4 bases had no gene match. CDR3 amino acids: CASSEGTGWAEAFF. The CDR3 DNA reads TGTGCCAGCAGTGAAGGGACAGGGTGGGCTGAAGCTTTCTTT. The full variable domain, in which reference TRBV25-1 and TRBJ1-1 provide the parts outside the CDR3, is EADIYQTPRYLVIGTGKKITLECSQTMGHDKMYWYQQDPGMELHLIHYSYGVNSTEKGDLSSESTVSRIRTEHFPLTLESARPSHTSQYLCASSEGTGWAEAFFGQGTRLTVV.

The V gene is TRBV18, the J gene TRBJ2-5; 7 bases match TRBD1. The CDR3 is made up of 16 amino acids. The J segment lost 5 bases and the V segment lost 5 bases, leaving 14 bases of the junction unmatched. Germline V gene data show CDR1 as KGHSH and CDR2 as LQKENI. CDR3 residues: CASSAITGVRRETQYF. As DNA, the CDR3 is TGTGCCAGCTCAGCCATTACAGGGGTACGGCGCGAGACCCAGTACTTC. Drawing the rest from reference TRBV18 and TRBJ2-5, the complete variable domain is NAGVMQNPRHLVRRRGQEARLRCSPMKGHSHVYWYRQLPEEGLKFMVYLQKENIIDESGMPKERFSAEFPKEGPSILRIQQVVRGDSAAYFCASSAITGVRRETQYFGPGTRLLVL.

The chain links TRBV28 to TRBJ1-4; D is perhaps TRBD1 (6 bases). V was pared by 1 base and J by 11 bases, with 11 bases between. This CDR3 is built from 13 residues. Germline-derived CDR1 and CDR2 are MDHEN and SYDVKM. CDR3 sequence: CASSLSLRGKLFF. The CDR3 DNA sequence: TGTGCCAGCAGTTTATCCCTCAGGGGCAAACTGTTTTTT.

This clone was seen only once. The V call is TRBV2, the J call TRBJ1-1; D remains ambiguous. The CDR3 extends over 13 amino acids. The V gene's germline CDR1 is SNHLY and CDR2 FYNNEI. Trimming removed 5 bases at V and 7 bases at J, with 14 bases between. CDR3 in DNA: TGTGCCAGCAGTACAGACCCAGAAGGTGAAGCTTTCTTT. Translating gives CASSTDPEGEAFF.

The rearrangement links TRBV14 to TRBJ2-2; D uncertain. CDR3 length equals 14 residues. Germline V lookup: CDR1 SGHDN, CDR2 FVKESK. V lost 2 bases to trimming and J lost 4 bases, with 8 bases between them. The CDR3 sequence is CASSQFTATGELFF. The CDR3 nucleotides are TGTGCCAGCAGCCAATTCACAGCCACCGGGGAGCTGTTTTTT. The full variable domain, in which reference TRBV14 and TRBJ2-2 provide the parts outside the CDR3, is EAGVTQFPSHSVIEKGQTVTLRCDPISGHDNLYWYRRVMGKEIKFLLHFVKESKQDESGMPNNRFLAERTGGTYSTLKVQPAELEDSGVYFCASSQFTATGELFFGEGSRLTVL.

The genes are TRBV2 and TRBJ1-2; D remains unclear. V was clipped by 8 bases and J by 6 bases, with 16 bases between them. This CDR3 contains 13 residues. Per germline, CDR1 SNHLY and CDR2 FYNNEI. The CDR3 DNA reads TGTGCCAGCCGGGAGACACCTCCCCATGGCTACACCTTC. Residues: CASRETPPHGYTF. Together with reference TRBV2 and TRBJ1-2, the CDR3 gives the full variable domain: EPEVTQTPSHQVTQMGQEVILRCVPISNHLYFYWYRQILGQKVEFLVSFYNNEISEKSEIFDDQFSVERPDGSNFTLKIRSTKLEDSAMYFCASRETPPHGYTFGSGTRLTVV.

The CDR3 reads CATSRDSYEQYF. The CDR3 nucleotides read TGTGCCACCAGCAGGGACAGCTACGAGCAGTACTTC. J is TRBJ2-7 and V is TRBV15, with D possibly matching TRBD1 (6 bases). The CDR3 is made up of 12 amino acids. Looked up from germline, CDR1 is LNHNV and CDR2 is YYDKDF (reference sequence). With 3 bases removed from V and 3 bases from J, the gap between germline ends came to 6 bases.

The V call is TRBV10-3, the J call TRBJ1-2, with 7 bases identical to TRBD1. This CDR3 has 14 amino acids. Germline lookup yields CDR1 ENHRY and CDR2 SYGVKD. The ends lost 4 bases at V and 3 bases at J; junction bases unmatched: 5. The CDR3 here is CAISVGGEHYGYTF. Written as DNA, the CDR3 is TGTGCCATCAGTGTAGGGGGCGAACACTATGGCTACACCTTC.

The chain uses TRBV6-5 and TRBJ2-7, with D tentatively TRBD1 (6 bases). The CDR3 extends over 15 amino acids. Germline CDR1 reads MNHEY; CDR2 reads SVGAGI. Trimming removed 6 bases from V and 3 bases from J, with 18 bases in between. For the CDR3, the DNA is TGTGCCAGCAGGCCGCAGATCGGACAGAACTACGAGCAGTACTTC. It specifies CASRPQIGQNYEQYF.